One and the same sample provided the 29 T cell receptor beta chains below, sequenced in a study of blood T cell repertoires in COVID-19. Method: immunoSEQ multiplex PCR; TCRdb's copy keeps in-frame clones and lacks some. The table records over 80,000 clones, roughly nine tenths of them present only once. What was sequenced was peripheral blood. These receptor sequences come from a man aged 50 to 59 with acute or convalescent COVID-19.

In this sample, this clone turned up a few times. The chain recombines TRBV18 with TRBJ1-6; tentative D call: TRBD1 (5 bases). The V and J ends lost 4 bases and 7 bases respectively, with 14 bases between them. This CDR3 contains 15 residues. Germline values: CDR1 KGHSH, CDR2 LQKENI. The CDR3, as DNA: TGTGCCAGCTCACGTTCGGGGGATAGGAATTCACCCCTCCACTTT. Translation gives CASSRSGDRNSPLHF.

The V call is TRBV21-1, the J call TRBJ1-3. TRBV21-1 is a listed pseudogene. The CDR3 contains 15 residues. As DNA, the CDR3 is TGTGCCAGCATCGAGGGCAAAACCTCTGGAAACACCATATATTTT. Its translation is CASIEGKTSGNTIYF.

The count of this clone is one. The chain uses TRBV12-3 or TRBV12-4 and TRBJ1-1; the match to TRBD1 covers 8 bases. Germline trimming cut 5 bases from V and 7 bases from J; bases unmatched to any gene: 6. This CDR3 comprises 13 residues. CDR3 loop: CASSPWTGFEAFF. The DNA of the CDR3 is TGTGCCAGCAGTCCATGGACAGGGTTTGAAGCTTTCTTT.

The genes are TRBV5-8 and TRBJ2-2; TRBD1 matches 9 bases. CDR3 size: 15 residues. The junction had 7 bases not matched to a gene; V was cut back by 4 bases and J by 6 bases. The germline gives CDR1 SGHTS, CDR2 YDEGEE. CDR3 amino acids: CASSPGDRAPGELFF. The CDR3 DNA reads TGTGCCAGCAGCCCGGGGGACAGGGCCCCCGGGGAGCTGTTTTTT.

The gene calls are TRBV3-1 (or the pseudogene TRBV3-2) and TRBJ1-2; TRBD1 might be the D (6 bases). V was trimmed by 4 bases and J by 3 bases, leaving 6 bases between them. The germline CDR1 and CDR2 sequences are LGHDT and YNNKEL (reference sequence). The CDR3 is 12 residues long. Written as DNA, the CDR3 is TGTGCCAGCAGCCGGACAGACTATGGCTACACCTTC. This translates into CASSRTDYGYTF.

A single count supports this clone. The V call is TRBV7-9, the J call TRBJ1-4, with 8 bases lining up with TRBD1. The CDR3 has 14 amino acids. J gave up 4 bases and V 6 bases, and 4 bases lay outside the gene matches. CDR1 and CDR2 (germline): SEHNR, FQNEAQ (reference sequence). The CDR3 DNA reads TGTGCCAGCAGTTTCGGACAGGGTAATGAAAAACTGTTTTTT. The encoded protein is CASSFGQGNEKLFF.

This chain joins TRBV29-1 and TRBJ1-2, with D maybe TRBD1 (5 bases). Trimming took 3 bases from V and 3 from J, leaving 11 bases between them. Germline CDR1 SQVTM, CDR2 ANQGSEA. This CDR3 region has 13 residues. The CDR3 bases are TGCAGCGTTGATCAGGGAAGGGACTATGGCTACACCTTC. It is translated as CSVDQGRDYGYTF.

The J gene is TRBJ1-4, the V gene TRBV6-5; no clear D gene. V was shortened by 6 bases and J by 4 bases, with 9 bases between the two germline ends. The length of the CDR3 is 13 residues. Germline V lookup: CDR1 MNHEY, CDR2 SVGAGI. The CDR3 sequence is CASRLDFNEKLFF. CDR3 in DNA: TGTGCCAGCAGGCTTGACTTTAATGAAAAACTGTTTTTT.

CDR3 amino acids: CASSLVEQGYEQFF. The CDR3 DNA reads as TGTGCCAGCAGCTTGGTCGAGCAGGGCTATGAGCAGTTCTTC. This sequence joins TRBV5-5 and TRBJ2-1, with a weak D call TRBD1 (5 bases). Trimming took off 0 bases at V and 8 bases at J, with 12 bases between the two ends. This CDR3 has 14 amino acids. Germline lookup yields CDR1 SGHKS and CDR2 YYEKEE (reference sequence). Together with reference TRBV5-5 and TRBJ2-1, the CDR3 gives the full variable domain: DAGVTQSPTHLIKTRGQQVTLRCSPISGHKSVSWYQQVLGQGPQFIFQYYEKEERGRGNFPDRFSARQFPNYSSELNVNALLLGDSALYLCASSLVEQGYEQFFGPGTRLTVL.

This chain connects TRBV7-6 to TRBJ1-4; possibly TRBD1 for D (6 bases). The CDR3 sequence is 15 residues long. Trimming took 2 bases from V and 7 from J, leaving 14 bases between them. Germline V gene sequence: CDR1 SGHVS, CDR2 FNYEAQ. The CDR3 is CASSLLQGRSEKLFF. CDR3 bases: TGTGCCAGCAGCTTATTACAGGGCCGGAGTGAAAAACTGTTTTTT.

This sequence joins TRBV2 and TRBJ1-2; no definite D call. Looked up from germline, CDR1 is SNHLY and CDR2 is FYNNEI. CDR3 length equals 13 residues. Trimming shortened V by 3 bases and J by 7 bases, and 12 bases separated the two germline ends. CDR3 protein: CASSDERGFGYTF. DNA for the CDR3: TGTGCCAGCAGTGACGAGAGAGGGTTTGGCTACACCTTC.

This clone has just one count. In DNA, the CDR3 is TGTGCCAGCAGCTTGGGGCCTCGGCTAGCGGGAGATAGTGAGCAGTTCTTC. Protein: CASSLGPRLAGDSEQFF. The V call is TRBV5-4, the J call TRBJ2-1, with TRBD2 matching over 10 bases. The J segment lost 9 bases and the V segment lost 0 bases, leaving 12 bases of the junction unmatched. The CDR3 has 17 residues. Germline V gene data show CDR1 as SGHNT and CDR2 as YYREEE (reference sequence).

The V call is TRBV6-5, the J call TRBJ1-1, with TRBD1 identical over 10 bases. The CDR3 contains 13 residues. In germline, CDR1 is MNHEY, CDR2 SVGAGI. V trimming: 5 bases; J trimming: 4 bases; junction bases outside the gene matches: 1. The CDR3 spells CASSRDRGTEAFF. CDR3 in DNA: TGTGCCAGCAGTCGGGACAGGGGCACTGAAGCTTTCTTT.

This clone came up a few times. This CDR3 is CASGRGSTGDSGNTIYF. The CDR3 DNA is TGCGCCAGCGGTCGAGGTAGCACAGGGGACTCTGGAAACACCATATATTTT. V is TRBV5-1 and J is TRBJ1-3, with 7 bases fitting TRBD1. The trim removed 7 bases at V and 0 bases at J, leaving 13 bases unmatched. This CDR3 comprises 17 residues. Germline V lookup: CDR1 SGHRS, CDR2 YFSETQ.

This rearrangement joins TRBV11-2 to TRBJ1-3; TRBD1 might be the D (6 bases). This CDR3 has 15 residues. Trimming took off 5 bases at V and 0 bases at J, with 11 bases between the two ends. Germline CDR1 reads SGHAT; CDR2 reads FQNNGV. The CDR3 protein is CASSAGQSSGNTIYF. The CDR3 DNA sequence: TGTGCCAGCAGCGCAGGACAGAGCTCTGGAAACACCATATATTTT.

Only one count was recorded for this clone. This chain links TRBV18 with TRBJ1-3; 10 positions agree with TRBD1. Germline V lookup: CDR1 KGHSH, CDR2 LQKENI. The V gene end was trimmed by 5 bases and the J gene end by 2 bases; junction bases not matched to a gene: 3. This CDR3 is built from 15 residues. CDR3 bases: TGTGCCAGCTCATCGGGACAGGGGACTGGAAACACCATATATTTT. Residues: CASSSGQGTGNTIYF.

The chain is built from TRBV10-3 and TRBJ2-7, with TRBD1 as a possible D gene (7 bases). This CDR3 is 14 amino acids long. Trimming took off 4 bases at V and 6 bases at J, with 16 bases between the two ends. The V gene's germline CDR1 is ENHRY and CDR2 SYGVKD. The DNA for the CDR3 is TGTGCCATCAGTGGGAAGGAGGGGGCGCGCGAGCAGTACTTC. It encodes CAISGKEGAREQYF.

The sample holds a few counts of this clone. This sequence joins TRBV28 and TRBJ1-2; 12 nucleotides align to TRBD1. Trimming cost V 6 bases and J 5 bases; bases outside gene matches: 4. CDR1 is MDHEN and CDR2 is SYDVKM in the germline V gene. This CDR3 region has 14 residues. CDR3 coding DNA: TGTGCCAGCAGCCGGGACAGGGGGCGTTATGGCTACACCTTC. Its translation: CASSRDRGRYGYTF.

The gene calls are TRBV7-9 and TRBJ2-1, with TRBD2 identical over 9 bases. The CDR3 has 16 residues. Germline CDR1 SEHNR, CDR2 FQNEAQ (reference sequence). J was trimmed by 6 bases and V by 3 bases; bases with no gene match: 9. The CDR3 DNA follows: TGTGCCAGCAGCTTTTCCGGGGGCGGGAGGGCCAATGAGCAGTTCTTC. Its translation: CASSFSGGGRANEQFF.

This sequence joins TRBV28 and TRBJ2-1, with 13 positions matching TRBD2. In germline, CDR1 is MDHEN, CDR2 SYDVKM. The V segment lost 5 bases and the J segment 7 bases; nucleotides outside the gene matches: 8. The CDR3 spans 16 residues. The CDR3 protein is CASSVQLAGGVNEQFF. Written as DNA, the CDR3 is TGTGCCAGCAGTGTCCAACTAGCGGGAGGGGTAAATGAGCAGTTCTTC.

This clone showed up just once. The genes are TRBV29-1 and TRBJ1-2; D call uncertain. Looked up from germline, CDR1 is SQVTM and CDR2 is ANQGSEA. The CDR3 spans 12 residues. The germline V and J ends were trimmed by 5 bases and 5 bases, with 12 bases remaining between them. The CDR3 DNA follows: TGCAGCGTTACACCACCGGGGTATGGCTACACCTTC. Residues: CSVTPPGYGYTF.

The chain joins TRBV11-3 to TRBJ2-3; 9 bases align to TRBD2. CDR1 is SGHNT, CDR2 YENEEA, per germline. The CDR3 consists of 15 residues. After removal of 0 bases from V and 6 bases from J, the junction contained 4 bases not matched to a gene. CDR3 in DNA: TGTGCCAGCAGCTTAGACTCTAGCGGGACCGATACGCAGTATTTT. It encodes CASSLDSSGTDTQYF.

V usage is TRBV2 and J usage is TRBJ2-2; 7 positions match TRBD1. The CDR3 runs to 15 residues. The junction had 8 bases not matched to a gene; V was cut back by 7 bases and J by 3 bases. Germline-derived CDR1 and CDR2 are SNHLY and FYNNEI. For the CDR3, the DNA is TGTGCCAGCACGGTACAGGGGCGTGACACCGGGGAGCTGTTTTTT. Protein: CASTVQGRDTGELFF. Combining the CDR3 with reference TRBV2 and TRBJ2-2 gives the whole variable domain EPEVTQTPSHQVTQMGQEVILRCVPISNHLYFYWYRQILGQKVEFLVSFYNNEISEKSEIFDDQFSVERPDGSNFTLKIRSTKLEDSAMYFCASTVQGRDTGELFFGEGSRLTVL.

V and J are TRBV2 and TRBJ2-1; 7 bases map to TRBD2. This CDR3 is built from 14 residues. Germline loops: CDR1 SNHLY, CDR2 FYNNEI. The trim removed 5 bases at V and 9 bases at J, leaving 10 bases unmatched. The CDR3 spells CASSRGLVASEQFF. The CDR3 DNA is TGTGCCAGCAGTCGAGGACTAGTGGCCAGTGAGCAGTTCTTC.

The chain recombines TRBV9 with TRBJ2-5; D is perhaps TRBD1 (5 bases). From germline, CDR1 is SGDLS and CDR2 YYNGEE. The V end lost 0 bases, the J end lost 4 bases, and 16 bases lay between the germline ends. The CDR3 loop spans 16 amino acids. CDR3 sequence: CASSVGRGDSLETQYF. CDR3 nucleotide sequence: TGTGCCAGCAGCGTAGGTCGAGGCGACAGCCTAGAGACCCAGTACTTC.

V is TRBV5-1 and J is TRBJ2-5, with 9 bases matching TRBD1. The CDR3 length is 16 residues. V shed 4 bases and J 2 bases; nucleotides not matched to a gene: 9. Per the germline V gene, CDR1 is SGHRS and CDR2 is YFSETQ. CDR3 sequence: CASSPNGQGRQETQYF. DNA of the CDR3: TGCGCCAGCAGCCCGAACGGACAGGGGAGACAAGAGACCCAGTACTTC.

The table lists this clone with a few counts. The chain employs TRBV11-3 and TRBJ1-1, with D possibly being TRBD1 (6 bases). Trimming cost V 5 bases and J 4 bases, with 23 bases left between them. CDR1 is SGHNT and CDR2 is YENEEA in the germline V gene. This CDR3 has 17 residues. Here the CDR3 reads CASSPISPHRVTTEAFF. As DNA, the CDR3 is TGTGCCAGCAGCCCGATTTCCCCACACAGGGTGACCACTGAAGCTTTCTTT.

The gene calls are TRBV7-9 and TRBJ1-4, with D uncertain. Germline lookup yields CDR1 SEHNR and CDR2 FQNEAQ (reference sequence). CDR3 length: 11 amino acids. V shed 5 bases and J shed 5 bases, with 3 bases lying between them. The chain's CDR3 is CASSRNEKLFF. In DNA, the CDR3 is TGTGCCAGCAGCCGGAATGAAAAACTGTTTTTT.

This clone is medium-sized (0.01 to 0.1%) within its sample. V usage is TRBV5-1 and J usage is TRBJ2-3, with TRBD1 matching 11 bases. V was clipped by 0 bases and J by 3 bases; unmatched bases: 6. The CDR3 covers 17 residues. Germline V CDR1 and CDR2: SGHRS, YFSETQ. CDR3 residues: CASSLGNRDRGTDTQYF. The CDR3 DNA reads TGCGCCAGCAGCTTGGGAAACCGGGACAGGGGGACAGATACGCAGTATTTT.